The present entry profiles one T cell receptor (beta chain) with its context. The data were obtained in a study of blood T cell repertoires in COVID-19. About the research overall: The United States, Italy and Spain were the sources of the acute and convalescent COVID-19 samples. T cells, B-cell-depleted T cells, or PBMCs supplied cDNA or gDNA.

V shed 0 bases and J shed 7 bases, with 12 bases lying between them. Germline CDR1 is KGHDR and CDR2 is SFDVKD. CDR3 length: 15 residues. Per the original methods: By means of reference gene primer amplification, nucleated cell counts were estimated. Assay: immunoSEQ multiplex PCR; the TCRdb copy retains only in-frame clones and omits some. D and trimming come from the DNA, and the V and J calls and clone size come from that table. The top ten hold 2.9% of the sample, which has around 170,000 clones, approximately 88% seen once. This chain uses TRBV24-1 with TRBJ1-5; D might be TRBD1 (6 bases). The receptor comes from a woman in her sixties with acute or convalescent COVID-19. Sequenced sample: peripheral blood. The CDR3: CATSDLGGARQPQHF. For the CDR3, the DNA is TGTGCCACCAGTGATTTGGGGGGGGCGAGGCAGCCCCAGCATTTT.